The rows below give T cell receptor beta chains drawn from one sample of a study of neurological immune-mediated disorders. One entry per CDR3 protein, called by TCRdb with MiXCR from the 5' RACE reads. The sample has fewer than 85,000 distinct CDR3 sequences, approximately 17% seen once. The sample was PBMCs. The receptors originated from a woman aged 40 to 50 in good health. The CDR3 runs from the conserved cysteine through the conserved F or W. D genes are given only for firm matches. Expanded clones are given a class, and other clones once, few, many or no size at all.

few,TRBJ2-3,TRBV20-1,TRBD2,TGCAGTGCTAGACCTAGTAAAGCGGGGGGGCCGACTTTGGGTACGCAGTATTTT,CSARPSKAGGPTLGTQYF
.,TRBJ1-4,TRBV5-1,.,TGCGCCAGCAGCTTTCGTGGACCTAATGAAAAACTGTTTTTT,CASSFRGPNEKLFF
many,TRBJ2-7,TRBV7-9,TRBD1,TGTGCCAGCAGCTCACAACAGGGGTCCCCCTACGAGCAGTACTTC,CASSSQQGSPYEQYF
many,TRBJ2-7,TRBV11-2,TRBD1,TGTGCCAGCAGCTTATTTTCCGGGACAGGAGAGACCTACGAGCAGTACTTC,CASSLFSGTGETYEQYF
many,TRBJ2-3,TRBV12-3/TRBV12-4,TRBD2,TGTGCCAGCAGTCCGGGTACATCCCCTGGGACTAGCGGGGGGGAGGATACGCAGTATTTT,CASSPGTSPGTSGGEDTQYF
many,TRBJ2-4,TRBV7-8,.,TGTGCCAGCAGCTTAGAACGGGGTGGTGTAGGCAAAAACATTCAGTACTTC,CASSLERGGVGKNIQYF
.,TRBJ2-5,TRBV9,TRBD2,TGTGCCAGCAGCGTTACGGGACTAGCGGGAGAGACCCAGTACTTC,CASSVTGLAGETQYF
few,TRBJ2-7,TRBV21-1,.,TGTGCCAGCAGCAAAAGGGTGTCGGGGGGGCAACTCTTGGGGAACGAGCAGTACTTC,CASSKRVSGGQLLGNEQYF
few,TRBJ2-3,TRBV12-3/TRBV12-4,TRBD2,TGTGCCAGCAGTCAAGGGAGGGGTCCAGATACGCAGTATTTT,CASSQGRGPDTQYF
many,TRBJ2-2,TRBV9,.,TGTGCCAGCAGCGTAGCCGGACACGCGAACACCGGGGAGCTGTTTTTT,CASSVAGHANTGELFF
few,TRBJ2-1,TRBV20-1,.,TGCAGTGCAGAGGATAAGTACAATGAGCAGTTCTTC,CSAEDKYNEQFF
many,TRBJ1-2,TRBV9,.,TGTGCCAGCAGCGTAGATGAAGGGAGCAATGGCTACACCTTC,CASSVDEGSNGYTF
few,TRBJ2-7,TRBV5-5,.,TGTGCCAGCAGCTTTTCACAGGGTGTATACGAGCAGTACTTC,CASSFSQGVYEQYF
.,TRBJ2-3,TRBV6-5,TRBD2,TGTGCCAGCCTCCCGGGACTAGCGGCAGATACGCAGTATTTT,CASLPGLAADTQYF
many,TRBJ2-7,TRBV3-1,TRBD2,TGTGCCAGCAGCCTAGCGGGAGGCGAGCAGTACTTC,CASSLAGGEQYF
many,TRBJ2-7,TRBV27,.,TGTGCCAGCAGTTTCAGCCGGGTTACCACCTACGAGCAGTACTTC,CASSFSRVTTYEQYF
many,TRBJ2-3,TRBV7-9,TRBD2,TGTGCCAGCAGCTCGCTAGCGGGAGGCACAGATACGCAGTATTTT,CASSSLAGGTDTQYF
many,TRBJ2-5,TRBV5-1,.,TGCGCCAGCAGCTTCGTCGGGACATTCGAAGAGACCCAGTACTTC,CASSFVGTFEETQYF
many,TRBJ1-1,TRBV7-2,TRBD1,TGTGCCAGCAGCTCCGGGACAGGGGCTGAAGCTTTCTTT,CASSSGTGAEAFF
.,TRBJ1-1,TRBV20-1,.,TGCAGTGCTACTCACAAACAGGGTTACACTGAAGCTTTCTTT,CSATHKQGYTEAFF
many,TRBJ1-2,TRBV7-2,.,TGTGCCAGCAGCTTAGACTCACAGGGCTATGGCTACACCTTC,CASSLDSQGYGYTF
.,TRBJ2-3,TRBV7-6,.,TGTGCCAGCAGCCCGGGACCCTCGAAGGTGACGCAGTATTTT,CASSPGPSKVTQYF
many,TRBJ2-3,TRBV2,TRBD2,TGTGCCAGCAGCGCGACTAGCAGGCGGGATACGCAGTATTTT,CASSATSRRDTQYF
many,TRBJ1-5,TRBV10-3,.,TGTGCCATCAGTGAGCCGGGTCAGCCCCAGCATTTT,CAISEPGQPQHF
many,TRBJ2-5,TRBV4-3,.,TGCGCCAGCAGCCACAACACAGGGACGGAGACCCAGTACTTC,CASSHNTGTETQYF
many,TRBJ2-3,TRBV12-5,TRBD1,TGTGCTAGTGCCCGGGACAGGAGCACAGATACGCAGTATTTT,CASARDRSTDTQYF
many,TRBJ2-2,TRBV7-2,TRBD1,TGTGCCAGCAGCTTTTTTCGGTCGGGACAGGGGGGCGTCGGGGAGCTGTTTTTT,CASSFFRSGQGGVGELFF
many,TRBJ2-3,TRBV3-1,TRBD2,TGTGCCAGCAGCCTCCGAGCGGGGGACCCGACGCAGTATTTT,CASSLRAGDPTQYF
.,TRBJ2-2,TRBV5-4,.,TGTGCCAGCAGCTTGGACAGCCGCGGGGAGCTGTTTTTT,CASSLDSRGELFF
.,TRBJ1-2,TRBV7-9,.,TGTGCCAGCAGCCCTGGCGGGTTTAGCTACACCTTC,CASSPGGFSYTF
.,TRBJ2-5,TRBV5-1,.,TGCGCCAGCAGCTGGGGTGACAGCCTGGGGCCAGAGACCCAGTACTTC,CASSWGDSLGPETQYF
many,TRBJ1-1,TRBV9,TRBD1,TGTGCCAGCAGCGGTACGGACAGGGGGGAAGCTTTCTTT,CASSGTDRGEAFF
many,TRBJ2-5,TRBV29-1,.,TGCAGCGTTTGGGGGAACCTAAAAGAGACCCAGTACTTC,CSVWGNLKETQYF
many,TRBJ2-3,TRBV12-3/TRBV12-4,TRBD1,TGTGCCAGCAGTCCTAGGACAGGGTATCGAGATACGCAGTATTTT,CASSPRTGYRDTQYF
few,TRBJ2-1,TRBV5-1,.,TGCGCCAGCAGCTTGCAGGGACGGAGCTCCTACAATGAGCAGTTCTTC,CASSLQGRSSYNEQFF
many,TRBJ2-1,TRBV3-1,.,TGTGCCAGCAGCCAACAAGCGGGTAAGAGGGGAAATGAGCAGTTCTTC,CASSQQAGKRGNEQFF
many,TRBJ2-2,TRBV18,.,TGTGCCAGCTCACCTACGTCATTAACAGGCGGCGGGGAGCTGTTTTTT,CASSPTSLTGGGELFF
many,TRBJ2-2,TRBV15,TRBD2,TGTGCCACCAGGCGAGCGGGGGGGCCGGACGGGGAGCTGTTTTTT,CATRRAGGPDGELFF
many,TRBJ2-7,TRBV5-1,.,TGCGCCAGCAGGACCGGGACGGGAACCTACGAGCAGTACTTC,CASRTGTGTYEQYF
many,TRBJ1-1,TRBV7-9,TRBD1,TGTGCCTCAACCGGGACAGCTAAAACTGAAGCTTTCTTT,CASTGTAKTEAFF
many,TRBJ2-3,TRBV5-1,TRBD1,TGCGCCAGCAGCTTCTCCTCGGGACAGGACTCGCAGTATTTT,CASSFSSGQDSQYF
.,TRBJ1-5,TRBV7-2,.,TGTGCCAGCAGCTTACAGAACTCGAGGTTGTCTATCAGGAATCAGCCCCAGCATTTT,CASSLQNSRLSIRNQPQHF